This entry concerns a single TCR beta chain. Its antigen remains unknown. The data stem from a study of graft-versus-host responses after intestinal transplantation. The study's findings and limits: Within the allografts of patients who had graft-donor T cell macrochimerism, graft-versus-host to host-versus-graft clonal ratios were high. Early post-transplant HvG declines showed an association with peak circulating GvH clone levels.

Here immunoSEQ multiplex PCR was the method, and the copy in TCRdb shows in-frame clones only, minus some. The sample lists about 120,000 clones, 80% to 95% occurring once. The starting material was unstimulated CD4+ T cells sorted from spleen or lymph node cells, obtained before intestinal transplant. This receptor was identified in a human donor who received an intestinal transplant.

The CDR3: CASSSGQGFNTEAFF. The CDR3 nucleotides are TGTGCCAGCAGTTCCGGACAGGGCTTCAACACTGAAGCTTTCTTT. The chain couples TRBV6-5 to TRBJ1-1; TRBD1 agrees at 8 bases. Trimming took 4 bases from V and 2 from J; bases not matched to a gene: 6. The CDR3 loop spans 15 amino acids. Germline V gene lookup returns CDR1 MNHEY and CDR2 SVGAGI.